One and the same sample provided the 5 T cell receptor beta chains below, sequenced in a study of T-cell reconstitution after alpha-beta-depleted transplantation in children. The authors prepared the TCRbeta library with unique molecular identifiers. MiXCR was run by TCRdb on the PCR reads, yielding one entry per CDR3 protein. This table holds roughly 500,000 distinct CDR3 sequences, about 12% found once. The sample here was PBMCs from the stem cell graft donor, taken from the stem cell graft. The receptors derive from a human donor who donated a stem cell graft to a child with combined immunodeficiency.

There are a few counts of this clonotype. This chain uses TRBV5-6 with TRBJ1-2; maybe TRBD1 (6 bases). Germline V gene sequence: CDR1 SGHDT, CDR2 YYEEEE. Trimming left V 4 bases short and J 3 bases short, with 10 bases between. The CDR3 consists of 13 residues. CDR3 region: CASSRDTYYGYTF. The CDR3 bases are TGTGCCAGCAGCCGGGACACTTACTATGGCTACACCTTC.

This clonotype was counted many times. The rearrangement links TRBV12-3 or TRBV12-4 to TRBJ1-1; 10 positions agree with TRBD1. The CDR3 contains 14 residues. V dropped 5 bases and J dropped 4; count of bases not matched to a gene: 4. The CDR3 sequence: CASSPRTGGTEAFF. The CDR3 DNA reads as TGTGCCAGCAGTCCCCGGACAGGGGGCACTGAAGCTTTCTTT.

This clonotype has a handful of counts. The V gene is TRBV9, the J gene TRBJ2-7; 9 nucleotides agree with TRBD1. V trimming: 3 bases; J trimming: 3 bases; junction bases outside the gene matches: 7. CDR3 size: 15 residues. Germline CDR1 and CDR2: SGDLS and YYNGEE. The DNA for the CDR3 is TGTGCCAGCAGCGCCACCGGGACAGGGTTCTACGAGCAGTACTTC. Residues: CASSATGTGFYEQYF.

There are many counts of this clonotype. This sequence joins TRBV29-1 and TRBJ2-1; tentatively, D is TRBD1 (6 bases). The ends were cut back, 5 bases at V and 7 bases at J, with 12 bases in the middle. Germline-derived CDR1 and CDR2 are SQVTM and ANQGSEA. The CDR3 is 12 amino acids. The CDR3 sequence is CSVLRQGNEQFF. CDR3 nucleotide sequence: TGCAGCGTTCTCAGGCAGGGGAATGAGCAGTTCTTC.

This clonotype came up many times. V and J are TRBV4-3 and TRBJ2-3; TRBD1 or TRBD2 may be the D gene (5 bases each). The CDR3 covers 15 residues. CDR1 and CDR2 (germline): LGHNA, YSLEER. Trimming left V 5 bases short and J 0 bases short, with 12 bases between. The CDR3 DNA reads as TGCGCCAGCAGCACTGGGACGGCTAGCACAGATACGCAGTATTTT. Protein product: CASSTGTASTDTQYF.